The entry below gives a single T cell receptor (beta chain) sequence along with its context. The antigen remains unidentified. This specimen comes from a study of early T cells in non-severe SARS-CoV-2 infection. About the research overall: Sequenced material consisted of bulk RNA (from unsorted whole blood), and chains were unpaired.

Unique molecular identifiers were affixed to single, distinct cDNA molecules. Using its own MiXCR run on the 5' RACE reads, TCRdb lists one record per CDR3 protein. The sample has tens of thousands of distinct CDR3 sequences; less than 5% are singletons. The J segment lost 6 bases and the V segment lost 6 bases, leaving 8 bases of the junction unmatched. The CDR3 loop spans 13 amino acids. Per the germline V gene, CDR1 is DFQATT and CDR2 is SNEGSKA (reference sequence). Overall study results and limits: VDJdb-based annotation leaned toward anti-spike CD8 responses and missed private and CD4 specificities.

This receptor was identified in an adult who was a healthcare worker with PCR-confirmed SARS-CoV-2 infection or an uninfected control (not recorded which). The chain employs TRBV20-1 and TRBJ2-5; 9 bases fit TRBD1. Specimen: whole blood. The CDR3 protein is CSAPTGGRKTQYF. In DNA, the CDR3 is TGCAGTGCCCCGACAGGGGGACGAAAGACCCAGTACTTC.